Each of the 32 T cell receptor beta chains below was sequenced from the same sample in a study of blood T cell repertoires in COVID-19. Libraries were prepared by immunoSEQ multiplex PCR; TCRdb keeps only in-frame clonotypes and omits some of them. This sample carries fewer than 300,000 clones, over 75% of them seen once, and the ten largest clones take roughly 2.5%. Sequencing was done on a sample of peripheral blood. Source of these receptors: a woman between 45 and 65 years old with acute or convalescent COVID-19.

V is TRBV20-1 and J is TRBJ1-5; no reliable D call. Germline V gene sequence: CDR1 DFQATT, CDR2 SNEGSKA (reference sequence). V dropped 6 bases and J dropped 5 bases, with 8 bases sitting between them. The CDR3 loop spans 11 amino acids. This CDR3 reads CSARADQPQHF. The CDR3, as DNA: TGCAGTGCGAGGGCCGATCAGCCCCAGCATTTT.

The rearrangement links TRBV30 to TRBJ1-1, with D hard to call. V was trimmed by 3 bases and J by 0 bases, leaving 11 bases between them. Germline V gene lookup returns CDR1 GTSNPN and CDR2 SVGIG (reference sequence). The CDR3 loop spans 14 amino acids. This chain's CDR3 is CAWRPRALNTEAFF. CDR3 in DNA: TGTGCCTGGAGGCCCCGCGCTCTGAACACTGAAGCTTTCTTT. Complete variable domain (other parts from reference TRBV30 and TRBJ1-1): SQTIHQWPATLVQPVGSPLSLECTVEGTSNPNLYWYRQAAGRGLQLLFYSVGIGQISSEVPQNLSASRPQDRQFILSSKKLLLSDSGFYLCAWRPRALNTEAFFGQGTRLTVV.

The chain is built from TRBV20-1 and TRBJ2-5, with 9 bases matching TRBD2. CDR3 length equals 14 residues. Germline V gene sequence: CDR1 DFQATT, CDR2 SNEGSKA (reference sequence). V gave up 3 bases and J gave up 5 bases; unmatched junction bases: 7. CDR3 sequence reads: CSASLAGTSETQYF. The CDR3 DNA sequence: TGCAGTGCTAGTCTAGCGGGAACCTCGGAGACCCAGTACTTC.

The rearrangement uses TRBV7-9 and TRBJ2-7; D unresolved. The germline gives CDR1 SEHNR, CDR2 FQNEAQ (reference sequence). CDR3 length: 14 residues. The V end lost 3 bases, the J end lost 2 bases, and 11 bases lay between the germline ends. The CDR3 spells CASSLEISTYEQYF. DNA of the CDR3: TGTGCCAGCAGCTTGGAGATTTCGACCTACGAGCAGTACTTC.

In this sample, this clone turned up a few times. This chain connects TRBV7-9 to TRBJ1-2, with D unresolved. Trimming took off 2 bases at V and 2 bases at J, with 12 bases between the two ends. The CDR3 length is 15 residues. CDR1 and CDR2 from the germline V gene are SEHNR and FQNEAQ (reference sequence). The CDR3 is CASSLFPTNNYGYTF. The CDR3 bases are TGTGCCAGCAGCTTATTCCCCACAAACAACTATGGCTACACCTTC.

This chain uses TRBV4-1 with TRBJ2-7; 13 bases are shared with TRBD2. The V gene end was trimmed by 6 bases and the J gene end by 0 bases; junction bases not matched to a gene: 2. The CDR3 extends over 15 amino acids. The germline V gene encodes CDR1 MGHRA and CDR2 YSYEKL. CDR3 sequence (DNA): TGCGCCAGCAGGGGACTAGCGGGAAACTCCTACGAGCAGTACTTC. It translates to CASRGLAGNSYEQYF.

The rearrangement uses TRBV28 and TRBJ1-5, with D uncertain. The CDR3 is made up of 13 amino acids. V was shortened by 7 bases and J by 5 bases, with 12 bases between the two germline ends. Germline CDR1 and CDR2: MDHEN and SYDVKM. In nucleotides, the CDR3 is TGTGCCAGCACCCAAACCTTAGATCAGCCCCAGCATTTT. Translating it yields CASTQTLDQPQHF.

CDR3 DNA sequence: TGTGCCAGCAGTGACTCGAGAGGGAAGGGCACTGAAGCTTTCTTT. This encodes CASSDSRGKGTEAFF. The chain employs TRBV6-4 and TRBJ1-1; no definite D call. Germline CDR1 and CDR2: MRHNA and SNTAGT. The CDR3 extends over 15 amino acids. V dropped 0 bases and J dropped 4 bases, with 12 bases sitting between them.

The gene calls are TRBV4-3 and TRBJ1-4; D unresolved. Germline lookup yields CDR1 LGHNA and CDR2 YSLEER. The CDR3 is made up of 15 amino acids. V shed 2 bases and J shed 7 bases, with 14 bases lying between them. The CDR3 reads CASSQSGHRGEKLFF. CDR3 coding DNA: TGCGCCAGCAGCCAATCCGGCCACCGGGGTGAAAAACTGTTTTTT.

This chain uses TRBV19 with TRBJ1-5, with a weak D call TRBD1 (6 bases). The germline gives CDR1 LNHDA, CDR2 SQIVND (reference sequence). Trimming took 4 bases from V and 0 from J, leaving 25 bases between them. CDR3 length: 20 residues. CDR3 region: CASSTPPRTVTIYSNQPQHF. CDR3 nucleotides: TGTGCCAGTAGTACTCCTCCTAGGACAGTAACGATCTATAGCAATCAGCCCCAGCATTTT. Full variable domain (outside the CDR3, taken from reference TRBV19 and TRBJ1-5): DGGITQSPKYLFRKEGQNVTLSCEQNLNHDAMYWYRQDPGQGLRLIYYSQIVNDFQKGDIAEGYSVSREKKESFPLTVTSAQKNPTAFYLCASSTPPRTVTIYSNQPQHFGDGTRLSIL.

The chain couples TRBV28 to TRBJ2-7; 9 bases match TRBD1. The germline CDR1 and CDR2 sequences are MDHEN and SYDVKM. Unmatched junction bases numbered 6, after V lost 5 bases and J lost 4 bases. The CDR3 runs 14 residues. This CDR3 reads CASSQRDREYEQYF. The CDR3 DNA reads as TGTGCCAGCAGTCAACGGGACAGGGAATACGAGCAGTACTTC.

This chain uses TRBV9 with TRBJ2-1, with 7 bases identical to TRBD2. The junction had 10 bases not matched to a gene; V was cut back by 3 bases and J by 7 bases. CDR3 length: 15 amino acids. The germline gives CDR1 SGDLS, CDR2 YYNGEE. CDR3 coding DNA: TGTGCCAGCAGCGCCCCCGGCGGGAGCTTGAATGAGCAGTTCTTC. Protein sequence: CASSAPGGSLNEQFF.

The chain uses TRBV7-3 and TRBJ1-1; D is undetermined. This CDR3 is built from 13 residues. Germline CDR1 and CDR2: SGHTA and FQGTGA. Trimming took 5 bases from V and 0 from J, leaving 7 bases between them. Written as DNA, the CDR3 is TGTGCCAGCAGCACACAAATGAACACTGAAGCTTTCTTT. Its translation is CASSTQMNTEAFF.

This clone was picked up one time. V usage is TRBV29-1 and J usage is TRBJ2-1, with 9 bases identical to TRBD2. Germline trimming cut 7 bases from V and 8 bases from J; bases unmatched to any gene: 15. CDR3 length equals 15 residues. From germline, CDR1 is SQVTM and CDR2 ANQGSEA. The CDR3 DNA sequence: TGCAGCGCCCGCCCAAGAGCGGGAGGTAGTGATGAGCAGTTCTTC. As protein: CSARPRAGGSDEQFF.

This rearrangement joins TRBV3-1 (or the pseudogene TRBV3-2) to TRBJ2-7; D perhaps matches TRBD1 (6 bases). Germline V CDR1 and CDR2: LGHDT, YNNKEL (reference sequence). The V gene lost 8 bases and the J gene lost 5 bases, with 16 bases spanning the gap. This CDR3 is built from 13 residues. The CDR3 reads CASGEQGLHEQYF. The DNA for the CDR3 is TGTGCCAGCGGGGAACAGGGTTTACACGAGCAGTACTTC.

The gene calls are TRBV7-2 and TRBJ2-7; 9 bases fit TRBD1. The CDR3 is 15 residues long. With 5 bases clipped from V and 2 bases from J, the junction kept 7 bases outside the gene matches. The germline V gene has CDR1 SGHTA and CDR2 FQGNSA. The CDR3 is CASSLGQGSPYEQYF. The CDR3 nucleotides are TGTGCCAGCAGCCTCGGACAGGGGTCCCCCTACGAGCAGTACTTC. Drawing the rest from reference TRBV7-2 and TRBJ2-7, the complete variable domain is GAGVSQSPSNKVTEKGKDVELRCDPISGHTALYWYRQSLGQGLEFLIYFQGNSAPDKSGLPSDRFSAERTGGSVSTLTIQRTQQEDSAVYLCASSLGQGSPYEQYFGPGTRLTVT.

As DNA, the CDR3 is TGTGCCATCAGCCACCCAAGTACCAGCGGCGATGAGCAGTTCTTC. Translating it yields CAISHPSTSGDEQFF. The chain carries TRBV10-3 and TRBJ2-1; weak D call: TRBD2 (5 bases). The ends were cut back, 6 bases at V and 8 bases at J, with 20 bases in the middle. There are 15 residues in the CDR3. In germline, CDR1 is ENHRY, CDR2 SYGVKD.

This clone was recorded a few times. V is TRBV6-5 and J is TRBJ1-1; 8 bases map to TRBD1. The V segment lost 5 bases and the J segment 10 bases; nucleotides outside the gene matches: 9. The CDR3 loop spans 13 amino acids. Germline V CDR1 and CDR2: MNHEY, SVGAGI. CDR3 amino acids: CASSTFRGLAAFF. As DNA, the CDR3 is TGTGCCAGCAGTACCTTCAGGGGGCTCGCAGCTTTCTTT.

V is TRBV3-1 (or the pseudogene TRBV3-2) and J is TRBJ2-7, with unresolved D. The CDR3 consists of 13 residues. The V and J ends lost 2 bases and 4 bases respectively, with 9 bases between them. In germline, CDR1 is LGHDT, CDR2 YNNKEL (reference sequence). CDR3 residues: CASSQTYGYEQYF. The CDR3, as DNA: TGTGCCAGCAGCCAAACATATGGTTACGAGCAGTACTTC.

CDR3 region: CASSVRASGRNEQYF. In nucleotides, the CDR3 is TGTGCCAGCAGTGTTCGCGCTAGCGGGAGAAACGAGCAGTACTTC. J is TRBJ2-7 and V is TRBV2; 10 bases fit TRBD2. Germline V lookup: CDR1 SNHLY, CDR2 FYNNEI. CDR3 size: 15 residues. J gave up 5 bases and V 4 bases, and 8 bases lay outside the gene matches.

This chain joins TRBV2 and TRBJ2-2, with D perhaps TRBD2 (6 bases). The length of the CDR3 is 16 residues. CDR1 and CDR2 (germline): SNHLY, FYNNEI. V was trimmed by 3 bases and J by 6 bases, leaving 17 bases between them. This chain's CDR3 is CASSDSGVGRPGELFF. DNA for the CDR3: TGTGCCAGCAGTGACTCGGGAGTGGGTCGTCCCGGGGAGCTGTTTTTT.

The DNA of the CDR3 is TGCGCCAGCAGCTTGGTGGTGGACGGGAGTACAGATACGCAGTATTTT. It translates to CASSLVVDGSTDTQYF. The chain recombines TRBV5-1 with TRBJ2-3, with a tentative D call TRBD2 (6 bases). The CDR3 consists of 16 residues. V gave up 0 bases and J gave up 3 bases, with 14 bases separating them. CDR1 is SGHRS and CDR2 is YFSETQ in the germline V gene.

The rearrangement joins TRBV28 to TRBJ1-2; 10 nucleotides agree with TRBD1. The V segment lost 4 bases and the J segment 8 bases; nucleotides outside the gene matches: 13. CDR1 is MDHEN, CDR2 SYDVKM, per germline. The CDR3 has 16 residues. CDR3 nucleotides: TGTGCCAGCAGTTCCCCCGGGACAGGGGCTCTATTGGGCTACACCTTC. It codes for CASSSPGTGALLGYTF.

The CDR3 sequence is CASSLWTSGRDTDTQYF. In DNA form, the CDR3 reads TGTGCCAGCAGTTTATGGACTAGCGGGAGAGACACAGATACGCAGTATTTT. The chain combines TRBV28 with TRBJ2-3, with 12 bases lining up with TRBD2. The CDR3 loop spans 17 amino acids. From germline, CDR1 is MDHEN and CDR2 SYDVKM. V lost 0 bases and J lost 2; bases outside the gene matches: 3.

The chain employs TRBV23-1 and TRBJ2-3; 8 bases are a match to TRBD2. TRBV23-1 carries the ORF label, with uncertain function. CDR3 length: 16 amino acids. The trim removed 2 bases at V and 1 base at J, leaving 5 bases unmatched. CDR3 nucleotides: TGCGCCAGCAGTCAAAGCGGGAGTTGTGGCACAGATACGCAGTATTTT. This gives the protein CASSQSGSCGTDTQYF.

This chain uses TRBV30 with TRBJ1-2; 8 nucleotides line up with TRBD1. Per germline, CDR1 GTSNPN and CDR2 SVGIG (reference sequence). J gave up 4 bases and V 3 bases, and 10 bases lay outside the gene matches. The CDR3 totals 15 residues. The CDR3 sequence: CAWRIGAGGRYGYTF. CDR3 nucleotide sequence: TGTGCCTGGAGGATCGGGGCAGGGGGCCGCTATGGCTACACCTTC.

The chain couples TRBV27 to TRBJ1-4, with a weak D call TRBD1 (5 bases). The CDR3 is 16 amino acids. V shed 8 bases and J shed 6 bases, with 22 bases lying between them. The germline V gene has CDR1 MNHEY and CDR2 SMNVEV (reference sequence). For the CDR3, the DNA is TGTGCCAGCCCTTTTGACCCCAGGGTAGGGGATGAAAAACTGTTTTTT. Translating gives CASPFDPRVGDEKLFF.

The CDR3 sequence: CASSAGTSGRRVGYTQYF. The CDR3, as DNA: TGTGCCAGCAGCGCCGGGACTAGCGGGAGAAGGGTCGGATATACGCAGTATTTT. The J gene is TRBJ2-3, the V gene TRBV9; 14 bases align to TRBD2. The CDR3 is made up of 18 amino acids. The germline V gene encodes CDR1 SGDLS and CDR2 YYNGEE. Unmatched junction bases numbered 13, after V lost 3 bases and J lost 7 bases.

The CDR3 sequence: CAWRIWQGAGNTIYF. DNA of the CDR3: TGTGCCTGGAGAATTTGGCAGGGGGCTGGAAACACCATATATTTT. J is TRBJ1-3 and V is TRBV30; 7 bases are shared with TRBD1. CDR3 size: 15 residues. J gave up 2 bases and V 3 bases, and 7 bases lay outside the gene matches. The germline CDR1 and CDR2 sequences are GTSNPN and SVGIG (reference sequence).

This chain uses TRBV3-1 (or the pseudogene TRBV3-2) with TRBJ1-2, with a tentative D call TRBD1 (5 bases). The CDR3 has 14 amino acids. The V and J ends lost 2 bases and 8 bases respectively, with 15 bases between them. Per the germline V gene, CDR1 is LGHDT and CDR2 is YNNKEL (reference sequence). The CDR3 protein is CASSQTAGPFGYTF. The CDR3 nucleotides read TGTGCCAGCAGCCAAACCGCAGGGCCCTTCGGCTACACCTTC.

The chain uses TRBV10-3 and TRBJ2-7; TRBD2 agrees at 9 bases. The V and J ends lost 10 bases and 3 bases, in that order; junction bases with no gene match: 16. Germline CDR1 is ENHRY and CDR2 is SYGVKD. The CDR3 sequence is 16 residues long. The CDR3 spells CATVEGGPSGNYEQYF. As DNA, the CDR3 is TGTGCCACCGTGGAAGGGGGGCCTAGCGGGAACTACGAGCAGTACTTC.

The rearrangement uses TRBV9 and TRBJ2-1; TRBD1 aligns across 7 bases. Germline-derived CDR1 and CDR2 are SGDLS and YYNGEE. CDR3 length equals 14 residues. V trimming: 3 bases; J trimming: 6 bases; junction bases outside the gene matches: 6. The CDR3 DNA is TGTGCCAGCAGCGCACCGGGACAGTTCAATGAGCAGTTCTTC. This encodes CASSAPGQFNEQFF.